The sequence of this T cell receptor beta chain was determined in a study of cytomegalovirus exposure and HLA in healthy donors. Sequencing was performed with immunoSEQ multiplex PCR; in TCRdb, only in-frame clones are kept and a portion is missing. This table holds fewer than 100,000 clones, roughly 90% found once. The donors were members of the validation cohort, which comprised 100 to 150 subjects and was separate from the first cohort of 666 subjects. Study-level findings and limits: There were some public TCRs occurring in many donors, but most TCR sequences were rare. High sensitivity and specificity were reportedly achieved when the classifier diagnosed cytomegalovirus status.

A note on this clone: As yet, its antigen is unknown.

The CDR3 sequence is 14 residues long. The germline V gene encodes CDR1 SGHRS and CDR2 YFSETQ. Trimming stripped 0 bases from V and 3 bases from J, with 9 bases between. The J gene is TRBJ2-5, the V gene TRBV5-1; maybe TRBD2 (5 bases). Sequencing was carried out using PBMCs. This TCR was recovered from a man under 40 in good health and CMV-seronegative. The CDR3 nucleotides are TGCGCCAGCAGCTTGGGTACTAGTGAAGAGACCCAGTACTTC. This encodes CASSLGTSEETQYF.